These 10 T cell receptor beta chains share one sample of origin, sequenced in a study of identical twins. TCRdb analysed the 5' RACE reads with MiXCR anew, one entry per CDR3 protein. The sample has around 470,000 distinct CDR3 sequences; around 14% are singletons. The sample was also linked to a second study, of yellow fever vaccine responses in identical twins.

The specimen was CD4+ T cells sorted from blood. The receptors shown here come from a woman in her late teens or twenties in good health.

This chain uses TRBV21-1 with TRBJ1-2. TRBV21-1 is given as a pseudogene. The CDR3 is 13 residues long. For the CDR3, the DNA is TGTGCCAGCAGCCCTCAGGGCCCCTATGGCTACACCTTC. Protein: CASSPQGPYGYTF.

This clonotype was seen only a few times. The chain employs TRBV2 and TRBJ2-3; 10 bases match TRBD1. V dropped 6 bases and J dropped 2; count of bases not matched to a gene: 5. The CDR3 spans 15 residues. CDR1 SNHLY and CDR2 FYNNEI come from the germline V gene. CDR3 sequence (DNA): TGTGCCAGCAGCCCCGGGACAGGGGCCACAGATACGCAGTATTTT. As protein: CASSPGTGATDTQYF.

The rearrangement joins TRBV9 to TRBJ2-2, with D possibly matching TRBD2 (6 bases). The germline V and J ends were trimmed by 0 bases and 0 bases, with 9 bases remaining between them. CDR3 length: 16 amino acids. Germline assignment: CDR1 SGDLS and CDR2 YYNGEE. The CDR3, as DNA: TGTGCCAGCAGCGTAGCCCCGGGGGCGAACACCGGGGAGCTGTTTTTT. It is translated as CASSVAPGANTGELFF. Full variable domain (rest looked up from reference TRBV9 and TRBJ2-2): DSGVTQTPKHLITATGQRVTLRCSPRSGDLSVYWYQQSLDQGLQFLIQYYNGEERAKGNILERFSAQQFPDLHSELNLSSLELGDSALYFCASSVAPGANTGELFFGEGSRLTVL.

The chain combines TRBV6-2 or TRBV6-3 with TRBJ2-6; TRBD1 matches 11 bases. The length of the CDR3 is 20 residues. Germline assignment: CDR1 MNHEY and CDR2 SVGEGT. Trimming removed 2 bases from V and 1 base from J; junction bases left unmatched: 10. The CDR3 DNA reads TGTGCCAGCAGTTACGAGGACAGGGGGCGCGTTATTTCTGGGGCCAACGTCCTGACTTTC. Translated: CASSYEDRGRVISGANVLTF.

This clonotype was observed a single time. J is TRBJ2-1 and V is TRBV20-1, with 8 nucleotides matching TRBD1. V lost 0 bases and J lost 9; bases outside the gene matches: 13. Germline V gene data show CDR1 as DFQATT and CDR2 as SNEGSKA (reference sequence). The CDR3 length is 16 residues. CDR3 sequence reads: CSARDLVRGQIGEQFF. The CDR3, as DNA: TGCAGTGCTAGAGATTTGGTCAGGGGGCAAATAGGTGAGCAGTTCTTC.

The chain couples TRBV20-1 to TRBJ2-7; D perhaps matches TRBD2 (5 bases). The CDR3 length is 14 residues. V was clipped by 0 bases and J by 6 bases, with 15 bases between them. CDR1 and CDR2 (germline): DFQATT, SNEGSKA (reference sequence). DNA for the CDR3: TGCAGTGCTAGAGATCGTAGGGCTAGCTCCGAGCAGTACTTC. Translating gives CSARDRRASSEQYF.

The DNA of the CDR3 is TGTGCCAGCCGACCTACTAGCGGGAGTATCTACGAGCAGTACTTC. Its protein product is CASRPTSGSIYEQYF. The chain combines TRBV21-1 with TRBJ2-7; TRBD2, the D gene given by the table, was not confirmed from the DNA. TRBV21-1 counts as a pseudogene. The CDR3 length is 15 residues.

The chain joins TRBV3-1 to TRBJ2-2; 13 nucleotides line up with TRBD2. V shed 4 bases and J 6 bases; nucleotides not matched to a gene: 17. The CDR3 spans 20 residues. CDR1 is LGHDT and CDR2 is YNNKEL in the germline V gene (reference sequence). The DNA of the CDR3 is TGTGCCAGCAGCCGAAGACTAGCGGGAGGTCGGTTAAAAACTCCCGGGGAGCTGTTTTTT. The encoded protein is CASSRRLAGGRLKTPGELFF. Filled out from reference TRBV3-1 and TRBJ2-2, the complete variable domain reads DTAVSQTPKYLVTQMGNDKSIKCEQNLGHDTMYWYKQDSKKFLKIMFSYNNKELIINETVPNRFSPKSPDKAHLNLHINSLELGDSAVYFCASSRRLAGGRLKTPGELFFGEGSRLTVL.

The chain recombines TRBV5-1 with TRBJ2-1; perhaps TRBD2 as D (6 bases). The CDR3 consists of 15 residues. V shed 0 bases and J shed 6 bases, with 13 bases lying between them. From germline, CDR1 is SGHRS and CDR2 YFSETQ. Here the CDR3 reads CASSLAGMGGNEQFF. The DNA of the CDR3 is TGCGCCAGCAGCTTGGCGGGGATGGGGGGCAATGAGCAGTTCTTC.

This clonotype was seen more than once but under ten times. The chain carries TRBV6-2 or TRBV6-3 and TRBJ2-7, with D possibly matching TRBD1 (6 bases). With 3 bases removed from V and 2 bases from J, the gap between germline ends came to 8 bases. CDR3 size: 13 residues. Germline CDR1 and CDR2: MNHEY and SVGEGT. The CDR3 spells CASSYGQPYEQYF. The CDR3 DNA is TGTGCCAGCAGTTATGGACAGCCCTACGAGCAGTACTTC.